This T cell receptor (beta chain) emerged from a study of blood T cell repertoires in COVID-19. Study overall: Collection of acute and convalescent COVID-19 samples took place in the United States, Italy and Spain. T cells, B-cell-depleted T cells, or PBMCs provided the cDNA or gDNA that served as material.

Authors' methods: Reference gene primer amplification gave nucleated cell count estimates. Produced via immunoSEQ multiplex PCR; TCRdb's table is partial and in-frame only. V, J and clone size were drawn from that table, and D and trimming were deduced from the DNA. The sample consists of 55,000 to 80,000 clones, around 89% of them appearing once. The sequence was collected from an older woman with acute or convalescent COVID-19. The sample consisted of peripheral blood.

The CDR3 nucleotides read TGTGCCAGCAGCCCAAGGGGACAGGGGGCTCTATATGGCTACACCTTC. Translated, it gives CASSPRGQGALYGYTF. The genes are TRBV7-2 and TRBJ1-2; 12 bases line up with TRBD1. CDR3 size: 16 residues. Trimming removed 5 bases from V and 5 bases from J; junction bases left unmatched: 9. Germline V gives CDR1 SGHTA, CDR2 FQGNSA.